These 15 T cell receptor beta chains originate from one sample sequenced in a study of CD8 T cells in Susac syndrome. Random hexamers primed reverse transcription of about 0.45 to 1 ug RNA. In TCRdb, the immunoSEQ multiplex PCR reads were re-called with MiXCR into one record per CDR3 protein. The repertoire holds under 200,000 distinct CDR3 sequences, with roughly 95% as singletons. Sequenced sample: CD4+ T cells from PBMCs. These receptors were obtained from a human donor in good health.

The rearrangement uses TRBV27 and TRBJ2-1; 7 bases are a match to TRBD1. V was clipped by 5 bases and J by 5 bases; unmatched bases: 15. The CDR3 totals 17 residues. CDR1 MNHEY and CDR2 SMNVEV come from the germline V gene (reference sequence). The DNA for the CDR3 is TGTGCCAGCAGTCTCCTCCGGGACAGTCAGTTGAACAATGAGCAGTTCTTC. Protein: CASSLLRDSQLNNEQFF.

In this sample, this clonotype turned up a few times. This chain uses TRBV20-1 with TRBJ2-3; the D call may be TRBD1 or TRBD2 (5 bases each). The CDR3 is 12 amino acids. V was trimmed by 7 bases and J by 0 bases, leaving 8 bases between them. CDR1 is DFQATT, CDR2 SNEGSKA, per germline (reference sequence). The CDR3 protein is CSGDGSTDTQYF. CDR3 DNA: TGCAGTGGGGACGGAAGCACAGATACGCAGTATTTT.

The CDR3 DNA reads TGTGCCAGCAGCCCTCTGGGGGCGGTAGAGACCCAGTACTTC. Amino acid sequence: CASSPLGAVETQYF. The V gene is TRBV7-9, the J gene TRBJ2-5; D is perhaps TRBD1 (6 bases). CDR1 and CDR2 from the germline V gene are SEHNR and FQNEAQ (reference sequence). CDR3 length: 14 amino acids. The ends were cut back, 5 bases at V and 4 bases at J, with 14 bases in the middle.

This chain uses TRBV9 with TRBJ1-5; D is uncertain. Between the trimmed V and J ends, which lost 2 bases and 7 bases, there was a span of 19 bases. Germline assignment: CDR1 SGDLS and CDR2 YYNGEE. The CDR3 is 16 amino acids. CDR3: CASSVGPGQAGQPQHF. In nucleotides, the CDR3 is TGTGCCAGCAGCGTTGGGCCGGGCCAAGCGGGACAGCCCCAGCATTTT.

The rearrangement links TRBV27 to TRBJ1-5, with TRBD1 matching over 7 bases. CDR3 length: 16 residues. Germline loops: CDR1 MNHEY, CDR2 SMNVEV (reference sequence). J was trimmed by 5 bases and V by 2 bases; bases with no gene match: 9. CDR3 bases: TGTGCCAGCAGTTTAAGGGGACAGTTTCCTCATCAGCCCCAGCATTTT. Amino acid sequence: CASSLRGQFPHQPQHF.

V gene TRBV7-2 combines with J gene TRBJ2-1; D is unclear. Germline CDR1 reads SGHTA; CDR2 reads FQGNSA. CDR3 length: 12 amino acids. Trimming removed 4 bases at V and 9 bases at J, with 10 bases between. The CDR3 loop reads CASSSEHIEQFF. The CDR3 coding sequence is TGTGCCAGCAGCTCGGAACATATTGAGCAGTTCTTC. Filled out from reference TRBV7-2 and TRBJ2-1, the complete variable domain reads GAGVSQSPSNKVTEKGKDVELRCDPISGHTALYWYRQSLGQGLEFLIYFQGNSAPDKSGLPSDRFSAERTGGSVSTLTIQRTQQEDSAVYLCASSSEHIEQFFGPGTRLTVL.

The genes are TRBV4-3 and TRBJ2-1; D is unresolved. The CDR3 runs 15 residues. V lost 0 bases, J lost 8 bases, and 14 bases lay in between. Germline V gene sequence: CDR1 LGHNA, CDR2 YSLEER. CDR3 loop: CASSQDLGSSDEQFF. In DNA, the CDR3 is TGCGCCAGCAGCCAAGATCTCGGTAGCTCTGATGAGCAGTTCTTC.

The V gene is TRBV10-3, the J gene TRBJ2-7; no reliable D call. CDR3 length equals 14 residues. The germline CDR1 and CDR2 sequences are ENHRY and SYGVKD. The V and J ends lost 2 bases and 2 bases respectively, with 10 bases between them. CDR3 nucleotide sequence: TGTGCCATCAGTGAGCCCATTATAACCTACGAGCAGTACTTC. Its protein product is CAISEPIITYEQYF.

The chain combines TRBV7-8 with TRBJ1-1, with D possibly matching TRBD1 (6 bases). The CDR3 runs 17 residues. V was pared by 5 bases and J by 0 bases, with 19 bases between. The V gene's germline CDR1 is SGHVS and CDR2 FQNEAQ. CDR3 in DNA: TGTGCCAGCAGCCTTAGCCCACAGGGCACTATGAACACTGAAGCTTTCTTT. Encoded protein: CASSLSPQGTMNTEAFF.

The CDR3 DNA follows: TGTGCCACCCAAGGGACCCAGGACAGGGAAGACAATGAGCAGTTCTTC. Translating it yields CATQGTQDREDNEQFF. V and J are TRBV28 and TRBJ2-1, with 8 bases matching TRBD1. The V gene's germline CDR1 is MDHEN and CDR2 SYDVKM. The junction had 16 bases not matched to a gene; V was cut back by 10 bases and J by 5 bases. This CDR3 comprises 16 residues.

The CDR3 sequence is CASSLWNTGTGNEQFF. The CDR3 bases are TGCGCCAGCAGCTTGTGGAATACAGGGACGGGCAATGAGCAGTTCTTC. The chain couples TRBV5-1 to TRBJ2-1, with D possibly matching TRBD1 (6 bases). This CDR3 has 16 residues. V was shortened by 1 base and J by 6 bases, with 17 bases between the two germline ends. Germline V lookup: CDR1 SGHRS, CDR2 YFSETQ.

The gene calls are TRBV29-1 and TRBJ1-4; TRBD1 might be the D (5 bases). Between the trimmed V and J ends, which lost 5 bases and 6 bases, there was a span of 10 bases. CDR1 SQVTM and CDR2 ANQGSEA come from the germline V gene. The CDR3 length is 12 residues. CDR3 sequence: CSVRGGDEKLFF. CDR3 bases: TGCAGCGTTCGGGGGGGTGATGAAAAACTGTTTTTT.

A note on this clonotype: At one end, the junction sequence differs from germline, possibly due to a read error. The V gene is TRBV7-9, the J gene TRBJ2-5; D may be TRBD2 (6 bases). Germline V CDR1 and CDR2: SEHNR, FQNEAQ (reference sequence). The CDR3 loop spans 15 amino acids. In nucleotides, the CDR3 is TGTGCCAGCAGCTTTAGTCACAGAACCCGGGAGACCCAGTGCTTC. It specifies CASSFSHRTRETQCF.

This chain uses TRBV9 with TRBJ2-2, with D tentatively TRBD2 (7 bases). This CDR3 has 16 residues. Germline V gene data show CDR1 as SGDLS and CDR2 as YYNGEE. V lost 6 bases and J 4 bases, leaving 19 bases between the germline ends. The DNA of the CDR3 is TGTGCCAGCACCCCGGGGGGCCACAGAACCACCGGGGAGCTGTTTTTT. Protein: CASTPGGHRTTGELFF.

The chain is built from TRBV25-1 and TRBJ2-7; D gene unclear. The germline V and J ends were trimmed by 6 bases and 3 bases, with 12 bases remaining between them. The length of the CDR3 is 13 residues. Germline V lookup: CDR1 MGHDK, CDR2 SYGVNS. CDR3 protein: CASRANSLYEQYF. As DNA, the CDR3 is TGTGCCAGCAGAGCGAACAGCCTCTACGAGCAGTACTTC.